This T cell receptor (beta chain) was retrieved from a study of T cell changes during pregnancy in multiple sclerosis. This clone has just one count. The V gene's germline CDR1 is SGHVS and CDR2 FQNEAQ. V dropped 8 bases and J dropped 4; count of bases not matched to a gene: 8. This CDR3 is 16 amino acids long. Libraries were prepared by immunoSEQ multiplex PCR; TCRdb keeps only in-frame clonotypes and omits some of them. This table holds 30,000 to 40,000 clones, roughly nine tenths found once. The specimen was CD4+ T cells from peripheral blood mononuclear cells, collected in the third trimester of pregnancy. The V gene is TRBV7-8, the J gene TRBJ2-1; TRBD2 matches at 13 bases. The TCR was taken from a female donor in good health, enrolled as a control in a pregnancy study. The CDR3 sequence is CASRLLAGGVYNEQFF. CDR3 sequence (DNA): TGTGCCAGCCGGCTACTAGCGGGAGGGGTTTACAATGAGCAGTTCTTC.